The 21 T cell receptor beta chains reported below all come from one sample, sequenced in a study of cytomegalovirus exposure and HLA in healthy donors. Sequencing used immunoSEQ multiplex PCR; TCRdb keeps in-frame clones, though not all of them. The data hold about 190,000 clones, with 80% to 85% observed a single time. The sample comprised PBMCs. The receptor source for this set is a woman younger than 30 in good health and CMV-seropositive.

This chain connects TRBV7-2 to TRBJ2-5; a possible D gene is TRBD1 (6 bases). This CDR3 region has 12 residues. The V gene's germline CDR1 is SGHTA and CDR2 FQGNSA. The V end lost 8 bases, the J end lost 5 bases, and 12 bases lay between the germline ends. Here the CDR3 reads CASGRQVETQYF. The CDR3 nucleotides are TGTGCCAGCGGCCGACAGGTCGAGACCCAGTACTTC.

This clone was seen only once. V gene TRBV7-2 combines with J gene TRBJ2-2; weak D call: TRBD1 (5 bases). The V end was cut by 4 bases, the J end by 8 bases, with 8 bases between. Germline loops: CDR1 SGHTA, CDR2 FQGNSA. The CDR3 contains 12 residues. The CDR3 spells CASSSQGGELFF. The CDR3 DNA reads TGTGCCAGCAGCTCCCAGGGTGGGGAGCTGTTTTTT.

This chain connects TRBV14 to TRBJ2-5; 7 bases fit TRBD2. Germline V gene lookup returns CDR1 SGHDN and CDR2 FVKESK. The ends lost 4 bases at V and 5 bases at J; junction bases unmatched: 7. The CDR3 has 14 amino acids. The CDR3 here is CASSPGLFGETQYF. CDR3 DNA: TGTGCCAGCAGCCCGGGACTATTTGGCGAGACCCAGTACTTC.

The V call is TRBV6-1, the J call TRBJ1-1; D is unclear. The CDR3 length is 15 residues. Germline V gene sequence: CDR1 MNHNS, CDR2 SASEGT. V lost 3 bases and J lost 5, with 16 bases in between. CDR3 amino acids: CASSDRRSVITEAFF. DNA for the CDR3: TGTGCCAGCAGTGACCGCAGGTCGGTGATTACTGAAGCTTTCTTT.

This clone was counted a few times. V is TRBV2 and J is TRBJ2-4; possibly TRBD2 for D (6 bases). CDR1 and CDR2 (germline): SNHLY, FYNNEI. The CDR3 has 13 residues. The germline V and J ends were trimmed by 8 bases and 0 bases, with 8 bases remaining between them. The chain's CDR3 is CASAGIAKNIQYF. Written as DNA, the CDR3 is TGTGCCAGCGCGGGAATAGCCAAAAACATTCAGTACTTC.

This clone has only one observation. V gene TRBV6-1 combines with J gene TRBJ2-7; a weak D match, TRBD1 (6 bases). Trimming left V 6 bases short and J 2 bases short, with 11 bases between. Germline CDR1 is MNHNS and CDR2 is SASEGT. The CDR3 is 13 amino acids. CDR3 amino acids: CASSEGVAYEQYF. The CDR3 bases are TGTGCCAGCAGCGAGGGGGTAGCCTACGAGCAGTACTTC.

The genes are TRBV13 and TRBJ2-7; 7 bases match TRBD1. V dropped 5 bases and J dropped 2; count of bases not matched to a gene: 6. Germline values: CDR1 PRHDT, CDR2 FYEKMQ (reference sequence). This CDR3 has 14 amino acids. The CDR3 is CASSNTGVPYEQYF. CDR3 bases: TGTGCCAGCAGCAATACAGGGGTACCCTACGAGCAGTACTTC.

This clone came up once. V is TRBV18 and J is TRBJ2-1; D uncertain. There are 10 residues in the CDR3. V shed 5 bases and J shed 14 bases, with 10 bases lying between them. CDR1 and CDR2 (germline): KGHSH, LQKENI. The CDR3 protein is CASSAAWEFF. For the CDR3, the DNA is TGTGCCAGCTCAGCGGCGTGGGAGTTCTTC.

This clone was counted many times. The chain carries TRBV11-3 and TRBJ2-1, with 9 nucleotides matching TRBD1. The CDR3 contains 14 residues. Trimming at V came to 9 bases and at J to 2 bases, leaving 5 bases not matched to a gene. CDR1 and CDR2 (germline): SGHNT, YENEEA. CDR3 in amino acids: CARRTGGTYNEQFF. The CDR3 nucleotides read TGTGCCAGGAGAACAGGGGGCACCTACAATGAGCAGTTCTTC.

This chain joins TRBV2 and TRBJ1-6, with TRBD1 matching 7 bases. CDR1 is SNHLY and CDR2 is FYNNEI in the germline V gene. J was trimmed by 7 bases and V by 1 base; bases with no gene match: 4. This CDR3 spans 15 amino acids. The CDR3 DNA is TGTGCCAGCAGTGAAGTGGGACAGAAAAATTCACCCCTCCACTTT. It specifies CASSEVGQKNSPLHF.

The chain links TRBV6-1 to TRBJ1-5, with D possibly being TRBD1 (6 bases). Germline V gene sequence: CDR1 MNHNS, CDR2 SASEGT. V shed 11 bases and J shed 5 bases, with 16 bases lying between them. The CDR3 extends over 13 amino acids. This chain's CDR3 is CAAGQGLHQPQHF. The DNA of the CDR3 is TGTGCCGCTGGGCAGGGGCTACATCAGCCCCAGCATTTT.

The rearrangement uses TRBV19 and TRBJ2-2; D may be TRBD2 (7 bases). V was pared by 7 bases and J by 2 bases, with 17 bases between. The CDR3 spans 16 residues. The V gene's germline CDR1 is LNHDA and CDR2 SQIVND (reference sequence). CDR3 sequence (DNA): TGTGCCAGTAAAAGACCGGGGGGCGATAACACCGGGGAGCTGTTTTTT. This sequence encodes CASKRPGGDNTGELFF.

The CDR3 DNA sequence: TGCGCCAGCAGCTTGTACAGTGCTAACTATGGCTACACCTTC. Amino acid sequence: CASSLYSANYGYTF. This sequence joins TRBV5-1 and TRBJ1-2; D ambiguous. Germline V gene lookup returns CDR1 SGHRS and CDR2 YFSETQ. The germline V and J ends were trimmed by 1 base and 0 bases, with 7 bases remaining between them. The CDR3 consists of 14 residues.

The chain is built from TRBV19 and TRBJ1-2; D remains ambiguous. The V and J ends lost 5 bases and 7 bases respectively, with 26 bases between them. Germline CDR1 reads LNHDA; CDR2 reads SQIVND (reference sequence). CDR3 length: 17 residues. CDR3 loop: CASSPLLRRLRSSGYTF. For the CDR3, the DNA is TGTGCCAGTAGTCCACTACTCCGGAGACTCCGGTCGTCTGGCTACACCTTC. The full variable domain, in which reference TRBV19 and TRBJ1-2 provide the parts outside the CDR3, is DGGITQSPKYLFRKEGQNVTLSCEQNLNHDAMYWYRQDPGQGLRLIYYSQIVNDFQKGDIAEGYSVSREKKESFPLTVTSAQKNPTAFYLCASSPLLRRLRSSGYTFGSGTRLTVV.

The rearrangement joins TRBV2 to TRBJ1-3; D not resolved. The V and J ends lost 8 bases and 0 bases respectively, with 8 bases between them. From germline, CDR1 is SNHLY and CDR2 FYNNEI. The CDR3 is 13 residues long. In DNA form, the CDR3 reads TGTGCCAGCTTGAGCGACTCTGGAAACACCATATATTTT. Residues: CASLSDSGNTIYF.

The CDR3 reads CSADQGYNYGYTF. In nucleotides, the CDR3 is TGCAGCGCGGATCAGGGTTATAACTATGGCTACACCTTC. V gene TRBV29-1 combines with J gene TRBJ1-2; D is possibly TRBD1 (5 bases). V was shortened by 7 bases and J by 1 base, with 13 bases between the two germline ends. The CDR3 length is 13 residues. Germline values: CDR1 SQVTM, CDR2 ANQGSEA.

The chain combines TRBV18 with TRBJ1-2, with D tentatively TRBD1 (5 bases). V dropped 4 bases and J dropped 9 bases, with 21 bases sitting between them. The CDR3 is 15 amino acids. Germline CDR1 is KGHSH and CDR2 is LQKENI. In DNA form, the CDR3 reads TGTGCCAGCTCACGCATCCGGGGGTCGGAAAATAGCTACACCTTC. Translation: CASSRIRGSENSYTF.

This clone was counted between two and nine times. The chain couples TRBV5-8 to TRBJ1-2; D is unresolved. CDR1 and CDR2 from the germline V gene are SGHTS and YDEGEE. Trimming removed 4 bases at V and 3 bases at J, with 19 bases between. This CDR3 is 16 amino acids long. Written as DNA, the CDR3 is TGTGCCAGCAGCCTAAACTATCAAGGAGAGTACTATGGCTACACCTTC. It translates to CASSLNYQGEYYGYTF. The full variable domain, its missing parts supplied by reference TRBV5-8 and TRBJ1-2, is EAGVTQSPTHLIKTRGQQATLRCSPISGHTSVYWYQQALGLGLQFLLWYDEGEERNRGNFPPRFSGRQFPNYSSELNVNALELEDSALYLCASSLNYQGEYYGYTFGSGTRLTVV.

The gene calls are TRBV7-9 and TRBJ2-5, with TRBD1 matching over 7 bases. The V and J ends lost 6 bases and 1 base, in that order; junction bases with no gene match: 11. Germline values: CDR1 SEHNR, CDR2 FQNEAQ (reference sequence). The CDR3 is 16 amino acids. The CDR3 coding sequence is TGTGCCAGCAGGCATTTGAAACAGGGGATCCAAGAGACCCAGTACTTC. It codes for CASRHLKQGIQETQYF.

CDR3: CATSSLSGGADEQYF. In DNA form, the CDR3 reads TGTGCCACCAGCAGCCTCAGCGGGGGGGCCGACGAGCAGTACTTC. V is TRBV15 and J is TRBJ2-7; 10 nucleotides align to TRBD2. The CDR3 has 15 residues. The J segment lost 5 bases and the V segment lost 3 bases, leaving 7 bases of the junction unmatched. Germline V gene lookup returns CDR1 LNHNV and CDR2 YYDKDF (reference sequence).

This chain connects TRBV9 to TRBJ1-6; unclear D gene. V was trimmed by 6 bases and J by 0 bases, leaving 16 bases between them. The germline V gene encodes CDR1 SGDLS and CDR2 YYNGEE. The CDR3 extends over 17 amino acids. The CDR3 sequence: CASTKGDGYSYNSPLHF. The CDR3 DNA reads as TGTGCCAGCACCAAAGGAGACGGCTACTCCTATAATTCACCCCTCCACTTT.